This T cell receptor (beta chain) appears in the sequencing data of a study of PD-1 blockade in classical Hodgkin lymphoma. Overall study context: Every 2 weeks, patients got 3 mg/kg intravenous nivolumab.

The CDR3 is made up of 11 amino acids. Germline loops: CDR1 SQVTM, CDR2 ANQGSEA. With 5 bases removed from V and 6 bases from J, the gap between germline ends came to 7 bases. As to this clone: Its cognate antigen is unknown.

Time point meaning: cycle 4 day 1 (C4D1), after less than 7 weeks of nivolumab. With no exception, relapse followed autologous stem cell transplantation in all patients, and brentuximab vedotin exposure varied. Produced via immunoSEQ multiplex PCR; TCRdb's table is partial and in-frame only. The sample yields around 60,000 clones, 75% to 95% seen once. Points from the study as a whole: Whatever underlies the repertoire differences (possibly disease activity or prior therapy) remains undefined. A significant rise in TCR diversity was seen by C4D1 for CD4+ cells but not for CD8+ cells. Complete responders had baseline diversity similar to newly diagnosed patients.

The clonotype comes from a human donor with classical Hodgkin lymphoma. V is TRBV29-1 and J is TRBJ1-4; tentative D call: TRBD1 (5 bases). Sequencing used peripheral blood mononuclear cells (PBMCs), obtained before the fourth cycle of nivolumab. This CDR3 is CSVRGDEKLFF. Here the CDR3 DNA reads TGCAGCGTTCGGGGGGATGAAAAACTGTTTTTT.